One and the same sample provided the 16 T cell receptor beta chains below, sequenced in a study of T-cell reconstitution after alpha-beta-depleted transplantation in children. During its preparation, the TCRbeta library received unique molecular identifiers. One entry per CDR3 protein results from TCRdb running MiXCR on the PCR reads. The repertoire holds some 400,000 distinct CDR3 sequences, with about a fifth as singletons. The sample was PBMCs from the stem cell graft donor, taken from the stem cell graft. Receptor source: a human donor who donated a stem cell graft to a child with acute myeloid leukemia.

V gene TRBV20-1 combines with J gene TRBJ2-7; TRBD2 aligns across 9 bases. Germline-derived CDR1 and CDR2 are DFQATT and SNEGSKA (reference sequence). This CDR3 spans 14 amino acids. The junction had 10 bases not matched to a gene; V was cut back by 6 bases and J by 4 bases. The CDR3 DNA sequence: TGCAGTGCCCGAGTCCCAGCGGGAGGTTACGAGCAGTACTTC. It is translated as CSARVPAGGYEQYF.

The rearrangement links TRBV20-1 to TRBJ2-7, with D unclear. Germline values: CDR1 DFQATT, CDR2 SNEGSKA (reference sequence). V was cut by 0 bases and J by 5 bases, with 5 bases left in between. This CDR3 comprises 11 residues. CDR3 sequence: CSAREQDEQYF. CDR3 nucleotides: TGCAGTGCTAGAGAGCAAGACGAGCAGTACTTC.

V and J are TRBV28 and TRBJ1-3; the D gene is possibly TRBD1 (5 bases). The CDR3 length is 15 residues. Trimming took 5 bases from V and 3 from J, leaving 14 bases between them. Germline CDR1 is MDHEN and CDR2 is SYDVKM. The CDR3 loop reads CASSKGTGSGNTIYF. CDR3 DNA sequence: TGTGCCAGCAGTAAGGGGACCGGTAGTGGAAACACCATATATTTT. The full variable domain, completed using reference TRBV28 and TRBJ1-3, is DVKVTQSSRYLVKRTGEKVFLECVQDMDHENMFWYRQDPGLGLRLIYFSYDVKMKEKGDIPEGYSVSREKKERFSLILESASTNQTSMYLCASSKGTGSGNTIYFGEGSWLTVV.

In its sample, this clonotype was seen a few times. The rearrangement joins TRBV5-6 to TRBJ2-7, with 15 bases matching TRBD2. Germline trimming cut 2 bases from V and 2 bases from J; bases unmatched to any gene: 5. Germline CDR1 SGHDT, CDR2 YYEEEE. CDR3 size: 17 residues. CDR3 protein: CASSLKGLAGGPYEQYF. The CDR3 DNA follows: TGTGCCAGCAGCTTAAAAGGACTAGCGGGAGGGCCCTACGAGCAGTACTTC. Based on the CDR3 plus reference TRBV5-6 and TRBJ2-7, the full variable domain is DAGVTQSPTHLIKTRGQQVTLRCSPKSGHDTVSWYQQALGQGPQFIFQYYEEEERQRGNFPDRFSGHQFPNYSSELNVNALLLGDSALYLCASSLKGLAGGPYEQYFGPGTRLTVT.

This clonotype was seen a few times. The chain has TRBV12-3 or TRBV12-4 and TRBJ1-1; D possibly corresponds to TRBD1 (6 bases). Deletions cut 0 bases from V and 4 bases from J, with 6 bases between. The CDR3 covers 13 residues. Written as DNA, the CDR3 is TGTGCCAGCAGTTTAGCCAGGGGCACTGAAGCTTTCTTT. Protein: CASSLARGTEAFF.

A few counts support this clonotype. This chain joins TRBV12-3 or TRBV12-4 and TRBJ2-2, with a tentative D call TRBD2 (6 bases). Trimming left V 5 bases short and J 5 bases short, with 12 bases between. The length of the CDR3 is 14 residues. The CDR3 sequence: CASSPGGKTGELFF. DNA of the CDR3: TGTGCCAGCAGTCCCGGCGGGAAAACCGGGGAGCTGTTTTTT.

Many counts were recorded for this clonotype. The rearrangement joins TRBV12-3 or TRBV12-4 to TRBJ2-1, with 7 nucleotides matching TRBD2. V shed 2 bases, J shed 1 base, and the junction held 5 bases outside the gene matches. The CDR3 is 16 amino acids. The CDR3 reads CASSLPLAVSYNEQFF. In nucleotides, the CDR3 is TGTGCCAGCAGTTTACCCCTAGCGGTTTCCTACAATGAGCAGTTCTTC.

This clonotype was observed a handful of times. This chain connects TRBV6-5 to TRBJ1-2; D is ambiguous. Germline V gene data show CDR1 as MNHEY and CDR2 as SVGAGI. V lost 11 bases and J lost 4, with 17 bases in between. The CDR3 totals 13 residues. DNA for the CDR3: TGTGCCGCTTCCGGGGATCCTGCCTATGGCTACACCTTC. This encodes CAASGDPAYGYTF.

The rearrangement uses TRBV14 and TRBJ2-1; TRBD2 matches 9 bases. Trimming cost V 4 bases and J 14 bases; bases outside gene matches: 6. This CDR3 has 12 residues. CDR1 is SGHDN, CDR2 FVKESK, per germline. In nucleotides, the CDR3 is TGTGCCAGCAGCCCTGGTGGGACTAGCAAGTTCTTC. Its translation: CASSPGGTSKFF.

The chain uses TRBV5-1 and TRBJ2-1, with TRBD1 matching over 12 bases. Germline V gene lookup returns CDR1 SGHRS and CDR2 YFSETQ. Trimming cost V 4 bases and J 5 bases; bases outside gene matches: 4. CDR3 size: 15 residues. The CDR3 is CASSVGQGAHNEQFF. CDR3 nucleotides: TGCGCCAGCAGCGTGGGACAGGGGGCACACAATGAGCAGTTCTTC. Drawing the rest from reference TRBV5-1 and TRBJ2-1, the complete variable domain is KAGVTQTPRYLIKTRGQQVTLSCSPISGHRSVSWYQQTPGQGLQFLFEYFSETQRNKGNFPGRFSGRQFSNSRSEMNVSTLELGDSALYLCASSVGQGAHNEQFFGPGTRLTVL.

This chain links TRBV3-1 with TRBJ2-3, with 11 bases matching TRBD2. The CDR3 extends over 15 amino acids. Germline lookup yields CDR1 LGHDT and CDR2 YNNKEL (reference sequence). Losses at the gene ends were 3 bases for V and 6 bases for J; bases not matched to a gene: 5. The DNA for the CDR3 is TGTGCCAGCAGCCAGGGGACTAGCGGTGCTGATACGCAGTATTTT. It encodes CASSQGTSGADTQYF.

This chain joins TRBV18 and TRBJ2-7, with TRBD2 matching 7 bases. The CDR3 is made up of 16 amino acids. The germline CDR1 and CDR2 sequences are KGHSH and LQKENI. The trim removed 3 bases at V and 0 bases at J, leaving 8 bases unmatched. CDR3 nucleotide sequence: TGTGCCAGCTCACCCGCGCAGCTAGCGGACTCCTACGAGCAGTACTTC. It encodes CASSPAQLADSYEQYF.

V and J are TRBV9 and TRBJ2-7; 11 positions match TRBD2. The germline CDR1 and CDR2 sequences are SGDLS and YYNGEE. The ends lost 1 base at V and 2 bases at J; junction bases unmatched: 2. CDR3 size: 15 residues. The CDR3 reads CASSVRLAGPYEQYF. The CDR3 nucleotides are TGTGCCAGCAGCGTAAGACTAGCGGGGCCCTACGAGCAGTACTTC.

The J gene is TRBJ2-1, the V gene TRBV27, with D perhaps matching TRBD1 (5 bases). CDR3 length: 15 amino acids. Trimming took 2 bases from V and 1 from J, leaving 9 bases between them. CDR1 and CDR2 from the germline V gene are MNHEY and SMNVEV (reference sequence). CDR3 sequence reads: CASSLRQISYNEQFF. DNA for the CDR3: TGTGCCAGCAGTTTACGACAGATTTCCTACAATGAGCAGTTCTTC.

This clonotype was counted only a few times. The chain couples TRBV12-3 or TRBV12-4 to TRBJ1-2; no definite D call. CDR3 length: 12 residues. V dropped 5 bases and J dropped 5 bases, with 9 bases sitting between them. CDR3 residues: CASSTEGYGYTF. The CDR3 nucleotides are TGTGCCAGCAGTACGGAAGGGTATGGCTACACCTTC.

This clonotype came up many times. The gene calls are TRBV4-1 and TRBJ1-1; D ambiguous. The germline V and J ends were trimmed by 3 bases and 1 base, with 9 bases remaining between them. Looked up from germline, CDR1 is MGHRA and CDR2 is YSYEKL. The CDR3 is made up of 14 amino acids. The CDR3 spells CASSHAPENTEAFF. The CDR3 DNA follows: TGCGCCAGCAGCCATGCCCCAGAGAACACTGAAGCTTTCTTT.